This T cell receptor beta chain was recovered during a study of T-cell memory formation after mild COVID-19. To note about this clonotype: What it binds is unknown.

Whole-study results and caveats: Day 37-peaking second-wave clones had unconfirmed SARS-CoV-2 specificity. Cross-reactive memory seemingly joined, as some responding clones were found in pre-infection memory. Clones that shrank (day 15 to 85) were balanced CD4/CD8, whereas later expanders leaned CD4+.

V was trimmed by 6 bases and J by 5 bases, leaving 16 bases between them. The CDR3 consists of 15 residues. CDR1 is MNHNY and CDR2 is SVGAGI in the germline V gene (reference sequence). The 5'RACE method, run with constant-segment primers, produced TCR alpha and TCR beta cDNA libraries (carrying sample barcodes and UMIs). One entry per CDR3 protein results from TCRdb running MiXCR on the 5' RACE reads. The table shows roughly 58,000 distinct CDR3 sequences, with 9% to 9.5% occurring only once. Source material: PBMCs or a T cell subset sorted from them (not recorded which). This sequence originates from a man between 18 and 35 years old who had mild COVID-19 (a few samples of this study predate the infection). Cell type and time point are not known. The V gene is TRBV6-6, the J gene TRBJ2-2, with D maybe TRBD1 (5 bases). The CDR3, as DNA: TGTGCCAGCAGCCTAAGACAGTCTCGTACCGGGGAGCTGTTTTTT. Protein: CASSLRQSRTGELFF.